The rows below give T cell receptor beta chains drawn from one sample of a study of T cells expressing NK-cell markers. TCRdb reprocessed the 5' RACE reads and stores each CDR3 protein as one record, lacking DNA. The repertoire table contains a few hundred thousand distinct CDR3 sequences. Source material: blood T cells: a sorted CD56 or NKG2C T cell subset, CD4+ or CD8+ T cells, or bulk PBMC T cells (not recorded which). The receptor source for this set is a man younger than 30 in good health. The CDR3 runs from the conserved cysteine through the conserved F or W.

V gene	J gene	CDR3 protein
TRBV4-3	TRBJ2-4	CASSQERLGLAGAGENIQYF
TRBV12-3/TRBV12-4	TRBJ1-6	CASSLSSGGSFYSPLHF
TRBV19	TRBJ2-5	CASSKGGKETQYF
TRBV20-1	TRBJ2-3	CSARDSGGTDTQYF
TRBV2	TRBJ2-7	CATVGTSAYEQYF
TRBV5-1	TRBJ2-4	CASSRTSGKDIQYF
TRBV2	TRBJ2-2	CASRHRENTGELFF
TRBV29-1	TRBJ1-5	CSVGGREGQPQHF
TRBV4-2	TRBJ2-1	CASSQVWRGGISSYNEQFF
TRBV20-1	TRBJ1-2	CSASNANYGYTF
TRBV27	TRBJ2-5	CASSPLLGAETQYF
TRBV18	TRBJ2-5	CASSPFYIGRGQETQYF
TRBV18	TRBJ1-5	CASSFDSTSNQPQHF
TRBV12-3/TRBV12-4	TRBJ2-4	CASSGGGFTKNIQYF
TRBV6-5	TRBJ1-1	CASTRRKGALNTEAFF
TRBV15	TRBJ2-1	CATSRRTRNEQFF
TRBV10-3	TRBJ1-2	CAISAGQAYGYTF
TRBV7-3	TRBJ2-3	CASSPGGTGTQYF
TRBV6-1	TRBJ2-6	CASRRTGAAGANVLTF
TRBV5-1	TRBJ2-5	CASSLSWPPETQYF
TRBV10-3	TRBJ2-1	CATDEGNEQFF
TRBV29-1	TRBJ1-1	CSAGQGATNTEAFF
TRBV2	TRBJ2-7	CASRVAGTAYEQYF
TRBV5-1	TRBJ2-2	CASKIAGGNTGELFF
TRBV3-1	TRBJ2-5	CASSRDYPGETQYF
TRBV12-3/TRBV12-4	TRBJ1-5	CASRRQETSNQPQHF
TRBV12-3/TRBV12-4	TRBJ2-6	CASSETVGGRGANVLTF
TRBV9	TRBJ1-3	CASSVAGTEPGNTIYF
TRBV7-2	TRBJ2-4	CASSETGLSIAKNIQYF
TRBV12-3/TRBV12-4	TRBJ1-5	CASSPHRDRNQPQHF
TRBV12-3/TRBV12-4	TRBJ1-5	CASSLLPGGTQPQHF
TRBV27	TRBJ2-3	CASSLLAGVLSDTQYF
TRBV7-6	TRBJ2-1	CASSLAGSTRGINEQFF
TRBV4-2	TRBJ1-2	CASSARTGYGYTF
TRBV18	TRBJ2-7	CASSPATRGEQYF
TRBV7-2	TRBJ1-2	CASSPRQAMGHTF
TRBV12-3/TRBV12-4	TRBJ1-5	CASSSNGRAKPQHF